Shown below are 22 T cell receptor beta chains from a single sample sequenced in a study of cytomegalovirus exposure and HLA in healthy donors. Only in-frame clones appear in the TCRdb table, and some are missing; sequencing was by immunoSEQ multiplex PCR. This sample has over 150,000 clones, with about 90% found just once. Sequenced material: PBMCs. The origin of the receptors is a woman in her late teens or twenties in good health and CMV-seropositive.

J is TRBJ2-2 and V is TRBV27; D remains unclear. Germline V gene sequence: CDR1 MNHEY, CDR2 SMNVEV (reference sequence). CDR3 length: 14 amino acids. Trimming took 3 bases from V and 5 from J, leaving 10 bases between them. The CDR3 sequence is CASSLRQLTGELFF. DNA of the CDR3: TGTGCCAGCAGTTTGAGACAACTTACCGGGGAGCTGTTTTTT.

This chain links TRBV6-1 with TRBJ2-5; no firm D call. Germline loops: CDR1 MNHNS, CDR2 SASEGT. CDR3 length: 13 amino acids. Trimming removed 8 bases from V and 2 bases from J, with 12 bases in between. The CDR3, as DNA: TGTGCCAGCGGCGACATCCTACAAGAGACCCAGTACTTC. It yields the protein CASGDILQETQYF.

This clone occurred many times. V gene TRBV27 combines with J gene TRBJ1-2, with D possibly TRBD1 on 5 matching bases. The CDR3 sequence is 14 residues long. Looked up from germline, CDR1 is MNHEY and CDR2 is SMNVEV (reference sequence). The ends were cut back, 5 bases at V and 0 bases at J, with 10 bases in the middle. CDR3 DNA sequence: TGTGCCAGCAGTCCACAGGTACCTAACTATGGCTACACCTTC. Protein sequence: CASSPQVPNYGYTF.

CDR3 nucleotides: TGTGCCAGCAGTCCCTCGGGAGGGTTCAGCGGAAAACTGTTTTTT. Translated, it gives CASSPSGGFSGKLFF. The chain couples TRBV27 to TRBJ1-4; D not certain. The CDR3 totals 15 residues. Germline V gene lookup returns CDR1 MNHEY and CDR2 SMNVEV (reference sequence). V lost 5 bases and J lost 10, with 20 bases in between.

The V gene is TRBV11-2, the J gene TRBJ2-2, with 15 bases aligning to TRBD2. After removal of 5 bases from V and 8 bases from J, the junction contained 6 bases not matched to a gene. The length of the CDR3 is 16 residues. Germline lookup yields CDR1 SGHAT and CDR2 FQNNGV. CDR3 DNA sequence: TGTGCCAGCAGCATCCTAGGACTAGCGGGAGGGGGGGAGCTGTTTTTT. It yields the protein CASSILGLAGGGELFF.

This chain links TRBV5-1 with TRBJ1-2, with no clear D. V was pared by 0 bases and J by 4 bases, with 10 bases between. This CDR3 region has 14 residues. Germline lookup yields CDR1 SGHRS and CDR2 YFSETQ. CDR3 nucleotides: TGCGCCAGCAGCTTGGACAGCCCAGGCTATGGCTACACCTTC. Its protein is CASSLDSPGYGYTF.

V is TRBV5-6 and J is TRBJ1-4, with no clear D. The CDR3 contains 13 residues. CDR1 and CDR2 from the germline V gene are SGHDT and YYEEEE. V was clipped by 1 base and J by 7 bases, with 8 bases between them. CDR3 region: CASSLRGGEKLFF. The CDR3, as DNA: TGTGCCAGCAGCTTGAGAGGTGGTGAAAAACTGTTTTTT.

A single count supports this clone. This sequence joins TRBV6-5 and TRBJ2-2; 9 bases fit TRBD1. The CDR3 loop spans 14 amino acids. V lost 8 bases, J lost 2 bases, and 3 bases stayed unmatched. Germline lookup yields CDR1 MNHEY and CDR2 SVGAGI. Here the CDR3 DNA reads TGTGCCAGCCGGACAGGGGTTAACACCGGGGAGCTGTTTTTT. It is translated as CASRTGVNTGELFF.

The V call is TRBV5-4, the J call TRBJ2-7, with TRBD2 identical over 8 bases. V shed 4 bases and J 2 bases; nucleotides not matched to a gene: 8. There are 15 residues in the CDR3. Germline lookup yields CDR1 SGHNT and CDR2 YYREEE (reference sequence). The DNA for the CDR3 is TGTGCCAGCAGCCCCGGGATAGCGGGGCCCTACGAGCAGTACTTC. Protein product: CASSPGIAGPYEQYF.

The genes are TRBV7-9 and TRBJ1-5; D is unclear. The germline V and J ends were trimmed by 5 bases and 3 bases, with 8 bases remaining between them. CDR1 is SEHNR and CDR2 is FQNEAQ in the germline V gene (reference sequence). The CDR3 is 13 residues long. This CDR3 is CASSPEANQPQHF. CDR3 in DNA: TGTGCCAGCAGCCCCGAGGCCAATCAGCCCCAGCATTTT.

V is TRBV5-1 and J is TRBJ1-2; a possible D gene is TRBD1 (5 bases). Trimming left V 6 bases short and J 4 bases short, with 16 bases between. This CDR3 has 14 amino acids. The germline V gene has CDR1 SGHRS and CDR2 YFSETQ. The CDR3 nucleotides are TGCGCCAGCAAGACGGGGGTGGGGATCTATGGCTACACCTTC. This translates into CASKTGVGIYGYTF.

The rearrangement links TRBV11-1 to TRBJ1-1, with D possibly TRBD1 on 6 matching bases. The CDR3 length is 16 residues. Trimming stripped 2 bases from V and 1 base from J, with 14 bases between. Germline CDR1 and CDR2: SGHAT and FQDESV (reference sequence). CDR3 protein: CASSLSTGISNTEAFF. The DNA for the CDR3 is TGTGCCAGCAGCTTAAGTACAGGGATCTCGAACACTGAAGCTTTCTTT.

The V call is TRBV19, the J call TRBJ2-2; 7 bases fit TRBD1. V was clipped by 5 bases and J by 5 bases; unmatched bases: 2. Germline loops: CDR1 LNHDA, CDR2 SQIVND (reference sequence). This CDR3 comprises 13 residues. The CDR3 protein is CASSHRGTGELFF. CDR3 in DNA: TGTGCCAGTAGTCACAGGGGAACCGGGGAGCTGTTTTTT.

The CDR3 nucleotides are TGTGCCAGCAGCCAAAGAGTGACTAGCGGCCAAGAGACCCAGTACTTC. Translated: CASSQRVTSGQETQYF. The chain combines TRBV4-2 with TRBJ2-5; 9 bases line up with TRBD2. Germline CDR1 is LGHNA and CDR2 is YNFKEQ. CDR3 length: 16 residues. The V segment lost 2 bases and the J segment 1 base; nucleotides outside the gene matches: 5.

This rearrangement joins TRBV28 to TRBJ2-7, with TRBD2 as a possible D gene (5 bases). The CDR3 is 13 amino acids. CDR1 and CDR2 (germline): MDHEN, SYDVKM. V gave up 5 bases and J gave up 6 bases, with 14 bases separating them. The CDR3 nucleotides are TGTGCCAGCAGTGAGGGCCTCTGGGGCGAGCAGTACTTC. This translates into CASSEGLWGEQYF.

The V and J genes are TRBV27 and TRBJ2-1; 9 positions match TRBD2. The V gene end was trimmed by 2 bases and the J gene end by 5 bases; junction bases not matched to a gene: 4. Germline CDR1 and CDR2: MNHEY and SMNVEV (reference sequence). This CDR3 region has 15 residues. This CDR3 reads CASSLRRLADNEQFF. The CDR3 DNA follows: TGTGCCAGCAGTTTACGGCGACTAGCGGACAATGAGCAGTTCTTC.

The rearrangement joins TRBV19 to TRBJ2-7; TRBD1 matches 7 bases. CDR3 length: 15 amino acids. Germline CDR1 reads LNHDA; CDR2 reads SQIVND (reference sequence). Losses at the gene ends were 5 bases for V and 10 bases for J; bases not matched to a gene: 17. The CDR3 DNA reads TGTGCCAGTAGTGAGTCCCTTAGGGGGCGGGCGGATCAGTACTTC. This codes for CASSESLRGRADQYF.

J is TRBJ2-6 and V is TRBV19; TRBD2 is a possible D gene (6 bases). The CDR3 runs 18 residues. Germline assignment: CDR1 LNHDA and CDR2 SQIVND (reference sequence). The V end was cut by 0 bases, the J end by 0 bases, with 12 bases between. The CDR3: CASSIDDMGGSGANVLTF. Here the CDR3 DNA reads TGTGCCAGTAGTATAGACGACATGGGGGGCTCTGGGGCCAACGTCCTGACTTTC. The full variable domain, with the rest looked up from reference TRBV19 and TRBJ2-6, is DGGITQSPKYLFRKEGQNVTLSCEQNLNHDAMYWYRQDPGQGLRLIYYSQIVNDFQKGDIAEGYSVSREKKESFPLTVTSAQKNPTAFYLCASSIDDMGGSGANVLTFGAGSRLTVL.

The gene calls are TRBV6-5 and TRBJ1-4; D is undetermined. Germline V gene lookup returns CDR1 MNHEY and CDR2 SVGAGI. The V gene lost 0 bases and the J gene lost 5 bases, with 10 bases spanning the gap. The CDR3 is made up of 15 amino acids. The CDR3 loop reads CASSYSATGNEKLFF. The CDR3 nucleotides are TGTGCCAGCAGTTACTCGGCGACGGGGAATGAAAAACTGTTTTTT.

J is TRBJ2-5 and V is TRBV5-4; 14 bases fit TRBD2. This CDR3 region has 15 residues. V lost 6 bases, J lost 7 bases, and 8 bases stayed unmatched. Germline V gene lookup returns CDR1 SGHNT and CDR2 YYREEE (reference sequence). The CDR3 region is CASTEGTSGSGTQYF. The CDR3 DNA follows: TGTGCCAGCACCGAGGGGACTAGCGGGAGTGGGACCCAGTACTTC.

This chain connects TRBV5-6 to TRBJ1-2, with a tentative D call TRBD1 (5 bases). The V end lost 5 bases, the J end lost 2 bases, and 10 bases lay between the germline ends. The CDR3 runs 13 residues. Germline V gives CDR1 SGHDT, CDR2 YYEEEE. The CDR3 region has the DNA TGTGCCAGCAGGAAACAGGACAACTATGGCTACACCTTC. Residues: CASRKQDNYGYTF.

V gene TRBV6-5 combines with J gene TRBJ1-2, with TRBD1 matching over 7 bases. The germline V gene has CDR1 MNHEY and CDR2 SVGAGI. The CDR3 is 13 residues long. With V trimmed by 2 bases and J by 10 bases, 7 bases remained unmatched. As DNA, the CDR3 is TGTGCCAGCAGTTACGGCAGGGGGATTAACTACACCTTC. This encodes CASSYGRGINYTF.